This TCR beta chain originates from a study of blood T cell repertoires in COVID-19. CDR3 length: 16 amino acids. With 3 bases removed from V and 5 bases from J, the gap between germline ends came to 20 bases. CDR1 and CDR2 from the germline V gene are SGHRS and YFSETQ. Study processing details: Estimation of nucleated cell counts relied on the amplification of reference gene primers. TCRdb keeps only in-frame clones here, not all; method: immunoSEQ multiplex PCR. V, J and clone size were drawn from that table, and D and trimming were deduced from the DNA. The table has around 140,000 clones, 75% to 90% seen once.

Sequenced input: peripheral blood. This TCR was sampled from a man between 65 and 85 years old who had recovered from COVID-19. The V call is TRBV5-1, the J call TRBJ2-5, with D tentatively TRBD1 (5 bases). CDR3 protein: CASSWSGSVDTETQYF. The CDR3 DNA reads TGCGCCAGCAGCTGGTCCGGGTCGGTGGACACGGAGACCCAGTACTTC. The full variable domain, in which reference TRBV5-1 and TRBJ2-5 provide the parts outside the CDR3, is KAGVTQTPRYLIKTRGQQVTLSCSPISGHRSVSWYQQTPGQGLQFLFEYFSETQRNKGNFPGRFSGRQFSNSRSEMNVSTLELGDSALYLCASSWSGSVDTETQYFGPGTRLLVL.